This TCR beta chain emerged from a study of cytomegalovirus exposure and HLA in healthy donors. A multiplex PCR was run with 60 Vbeta primers and 13 Jbeta primers. Measured with immunoSEQ multiplex PCR; TCRdb has only the in-frame clones, and not every one. The sample consists of fewer than 150,000 clones, about 68% of them appearing once. This CDR3 has 15 residues. The germline gives CDR1 SNHLY, CDR2 FYNNEI. The J segment lost 2 bases and the V segment lost 6 bases, leaving 6 bases of the junction unmatched. The chain couples TRBV2 to TRBJ2-3, with TRBD2 matching over 9 bases. The material sequenced was PBMCs. This TCR was recovered from a woman aged 50 to 60 in good health and CMV-seropositive. CDR3 protein: CASRPTSGPTDTQYF. The DNA for the CDR3 is TGTGCCAGCAGGCCGACTAGCGGCCCCACAGATACGCAGTATTTT.